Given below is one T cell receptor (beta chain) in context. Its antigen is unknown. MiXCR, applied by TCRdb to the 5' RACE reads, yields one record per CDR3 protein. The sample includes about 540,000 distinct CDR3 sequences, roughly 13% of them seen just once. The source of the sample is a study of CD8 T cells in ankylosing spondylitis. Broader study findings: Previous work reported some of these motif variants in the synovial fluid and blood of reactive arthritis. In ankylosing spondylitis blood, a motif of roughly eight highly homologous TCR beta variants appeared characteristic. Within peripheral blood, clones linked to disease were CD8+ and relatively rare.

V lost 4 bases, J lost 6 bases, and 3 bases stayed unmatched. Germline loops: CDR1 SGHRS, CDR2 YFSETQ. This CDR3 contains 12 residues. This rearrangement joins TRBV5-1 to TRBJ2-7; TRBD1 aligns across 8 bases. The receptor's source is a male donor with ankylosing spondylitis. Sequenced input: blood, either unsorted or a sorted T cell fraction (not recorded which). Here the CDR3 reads CASSTGQGEQYF. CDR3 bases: TGCGCCAGCAGCACCGGACAGGGCGAGCAGTACTTC.